What follows describes a single TCR beta chain. Germline CDR1 is WSHSY and CDR2 is SAAADI. Trimming removed 11 bases from V and 4 bases from J, with 26 bases in between. The CDR3 runs 16 residues. This entry belongs to a study of Ad26.COV2.S vaccination and SARS-CoV-2 variants. Repertoires were generated with immunoSEQ multiplex PCR, while TCRdb's copy carries only in-frame clones and drops some. The data contain roughly 350,000 clones, about 88% of them singletons. Treatment of the sample: roughly 18 received Ad26.COV2.S at low or high dose, single or two shots; about five received placebo; per-sample allocation not given. The investigators took samples on day 63 after the first vaccine or placebo injection.

This clonotype was sampled from a person aged 18 to 59 who received the Ad26.COV2.S COVID-19 vaccine or a placebo. The source material was peripheral blood, sampled in a trial of Ad26.COV2.S vaccine versus placebo. V and J are TRBV10-2 and TRBJ2-5; possible D gene TRBD1, 7 bases. The CDR3 nucleotides read TGCGCCGCAACTGATCTCCAGGGGGGCTCTGGAGAGACCCAGTACTTC. Amino acids: CAATDLQGGSGETQYF.